The rows below give T cell receptor beta chains drawn from one sample of a study of blood T cell repertoires in COVID-19. The method was immunoSEQ multiplex PCR; TCRdb's version includes in-frame clones alone and lacks a portion of them. Of roughly 91,000 clones listed, 65% to 85% were seen once; the top ten hold roughly 12%. The sample was peripheral blood. The receptors come from a man in his 70s with acute or convalescent COVID-19. The CDR3 runs from the conserved cysteine through the conserved F or W. The D gene is left open where the match is weak. Clone size is stated in some rows and not others, as once, few, many or a class when expanded.

d_gene	v_gene	abundance	j_gene	CDR3nt	CDR3aa
-	TRBV28	once	TRBJ1-2	TGTGCCAGCAGTTTTGGGACATACTACTATGGCTACACCTTC	CASSFGTYYYGYTF
-	TRBV2	few	TRBJ2-4	TGTGCCAGCAGTGTTTCAGGCGAAAACATTCAGTACTTC	CASSVSGENIQYF
TRBD2	TRBV5-4	-	TRBJ2-1	TGTGCCAGCAGCCCCGGGACTAGCGGGGGCAATGAGCAGTTCTTC	CASSPGTSGGNEQFF
-	TRBV2	-	TRBJ2-1	TGTGCCAGCAGTGAATTAGGGGATTACACTTTGGATGAGCAGTTCTTC	CASSELGDYTLDEQFF
TRBD1	TRBV20-1	-	TRBJ1-5	TGCAGTGCTAGTCCCTTCAGACAGGGGGCTCAACAGCCCCAGCATTTT	CSASPFRQGAQQPQHF
TRBD2	TRBV7-9	-	TRBJ2-3	TGTGCCAGCAGCTCCCGTGGCGGGGGGGCCGGCACAGATACGCAGTATTTT	CASSSRGGGAGTDTQYF
-	TRBV7-8	once	TRBJ2-3	TGTGCCAGCAGCCTCGTCCCACCCCGGACAGGCACAGATACGCAGTATTTT	CASSLVPPRTGTDTQYF
-	TRBV10-3	-	TRBJ1-1	TGTGCCATCAGCGGGGGGGAGAAAGCTTTCTTT	CAISGGEKAFF
-	TRBV4-1	few	TRBJ2-4	TGCGCCAGCAGCCAAGATATCGGGCAGGGCAACATTCAGTACTTC	CASSQDIGQGNIQYF
-	TRBV2	-	TRBJ1-6	TGTGCCAGCAGATACCAGGGGCTTAATTCACCCCTCCACTTT	CASRYQGLNSPLHF
TRBD1	TRBV7-8	-	TRBJ2-1	TGTGCCAGCAGCTACAACAGGGGCAATGAGCAGTTCTTC	CASSYNRGNEQFF
-	TRBV28	-	TRBJ1-6	TGTGCCAGCAGTTCCAGGGGAGTCTCCTATAATTCACCCCTCCACTTT	CASSSRGVSYNSPLHF
-	TRBV20-1	-	TRBJ2-3	TGCAGTGCTAGAGATAGGGGACAGCAGTATTTT	CSARDRGQQYF
-	TRBV29-1	few	TRBJ1-3	TGCAGCGTTAAAAGCCCAAAGGGGATCTCTGGAAACACCATATATTTT	CSVKSPKGISGNTIYF
TRBD1	TRBV28	-	TRBJ1-5	TGTGCCAGCAGTAGGGGGCGAGGTCAGCCCCAGCATTTT	CASSRGRGQPQHF
TRBD2	TRBV9	-	TRBJ2-7	TGTGCCAGCAGCCCTTCGGGAGGAGTCTACGAGCAGTACTTC	CASSPSGGVYEQYF
-	TRBV4-1	-	TRBJ1-4	TGCGCCAGCAGCCCGAGTGTACGGGCAACTAATGAAAAACTGTTTTTT	CASSPSVRATNEKLFF
-	TRBV5-4	few	TRBJ1-2	TGTGCCAGCAGCCGAGACAGGACCTATGGCTACACCTTC	CASSRDRTYGYTF
-	TRBV14	-	TRBJ1-5	TGTGCCAGCAGCCAAGGGGGCAGTCACAATCAGCCCCAGCATTTT	CASSQGGSHNQPQHF
-	TRBV2	-	TRBJ1-2	TGTGCCAGCAGTGCAGGGTCCTATGGCTACACCTTC	CASSAGSYGYTF
-	TRBV2	-	TRBJ1-5	TGTGCCAGCAGTGAAAGGGAGGACGGCAATCAGCCCCAGCATTTT	CASSEREDGNQPQHF
-	TRBV5-1	-	TRBJ2-3	TGCGCCAGCAGCTTGGGATACAACACAGATACGCAGTATTTT	CASSLGYNTDTQYF
TRBD1	TRBV6-6	-	TRBJ1-3	TGTGCCAGCAGTCCGCGATTTCAGGGGGCGGAAGGAAACACCATATATTTT	CASSPRFQGAEGNTIYF
-	TRBV7-6	-	TRBJ2-5	TGTGCCAGCAGCTGGACCGGTGGACAAGACCAAGAGACCCAGTACTTC	CASSWTGGQDQETQYF
-	TRBV9	-	TRBJ1-2	TGTGCCAGCAGCCCCCGGGGAGGACCAACTTACTATGGCTACACCTTC	CASSPRGGPTYYGYTF